In this sample, the clone carrying this T cell receptor (beta chain) turned up a few times. What it binds is unknown. This entry belongs to a study of T-cell reconstitution after alpha-beta-depleted transplantation in children. Study-level points and caveats: About two months after transplant, alpha-beta T cells reportedly came from several hundred expanded graft clones. Certain patients had high TCRbeta diversity at day 60, and it came from recipient T cells and thymic progenitors that survived. Hyperexpanded clones declined; after one year, newly produced T cells mostly supplied diversity.

Germline V lookup: CDR1 MNHEY, CDR2 SMNVEV (reference sequence). Trimming cost V 5 bases and J 2 bases; bases outside gene matches: 2. This CDR3 is 14 amino acids long. TCRbeta library preparation incorporated unique molecular identifiers. Each CDR3 protein gets one entry after TCRdb re-called the PCR reads with MiXCR. The sample includes hundreds of thousands of distinct CDR3 sequences, 16% of them seen just once. The TCR was taken from a male patient younger than 18 who had a stem cell transplant for acute lymphoblastic leukemia, so the T cells may come from the graft donor. This rearrangement joins TRBV27 to TRBJ2-7, with 11 bases matching TRBD2. This specimen was PBMCs, mostly from graft donor cells, taken 360 days after TCRalphabeta/CD19-depleted stem cell transplant. CDR3 amino acids: CASSRSGRAYEQYF. DNA of the CDR3: TGTGCCAGCAGTCGTAGCGGGAGGGCCTACGAGCAGTACTTC.